The 14 T cell receptor beta chains below all came from one sample that was sequenced in a study of sequential checkpoint blockade in melanoma (dated by TCRdb to between 2018 and 2021). In light of the paper, this sample's treatment or condition label describes: randomized to nivolumab then ipilimumab (arm A) or the reverse (arm B). The protocol used for the library was the immunoSEQ multiplex PCR assay. TCRdb re-hosts the immuneACCESS table, in-frame sequences only. Its copies lack some clones; in the studies checked, an unresolved V gene accounts for under half of them, and the cause for the rest is not known. The sample table records 15,000 to 20,000 clones; around 80% of these occur just once. In total, the top ten clones hold 12% of the sample. The source material was CD8+ T cells sorted from blood (inferred from file names), sampled from a patient given nivolumab and ipilimumab in sequence. The receptors shown here come from a human donor with melanoma.

This chain uses TRBV4-1 with TRBJ2-7, with D maybe TRBD2 (6 bases). The CDR3 loop spans 14 amino acids. The V end lost 1 base, the J end lost 2 bases, and 9 bases lay between the germline ends. Germline values: CDR1 MGHRA, CDR2 YSYEKL. The CDR3 bases are TGCGCCAGCAGCCAAGCCCGACTAGCCTACGAGCAGTACTTC. Its protein product is CASSQARLAYEQYF.

This clone was seen only once. The chain joins TRBV30 to TRBJ1-2; the D gene is possibly TRBD1 (5 bases). V was shortened by 8 bases and J by 0 bases, with 13 bases between the two germline ends. From germline, CDR1 is GTSNPN and CDR2 SVGIG (reference sequence). The CDR3 runs to 13 residues. CDR3 amino acids: CAASLDTNYGYTF. The DNA of the CDR3 is TGTGCCGCCTCCTTGGACACTAACTATGGCTACACCTTC.

J is TRBJ1-1 and V is TRBV2; maybe TRBD1 (6 bases). There are 13 residues in the CDR3. CDR1 and CDR2 (germline): SNHLY, FYNNEI. Trimming left V 5 bases short and J 3 bases short, with 10 bases between. CDR3: CASSFTGYTEAFF. The CDR3 coding sequence is TGTGCCAGCAGTTTTACAGGGTACACTGAAGCTTTCTTT.

This chain links TRBV4-1 with TRBJ2-7, with a possible D match to TRBD2 (5 bases). Looked up from germline, CDR1 is MGHRA and CDR2 is YSYEKL. This CDR3 contains 15 residues. V was pared by 5 bases and J by 1 base, with 15 bases between. The CDR3 DNA is TGCGCCAGCAGCTTAGAGGAGGCCCGATCCTACGAGCAGTACTTC. Protein product: CASSLEEARSYEQYF.

The chain is built from TRBV21-1 and TRBJ1-5. TRBV21-1 is deemed a pseudogene. This CDR3 has 17 residues. The CDR3 region is CASRVKVLHWHHQPQHF. The CDR3 nucleotides read TGTGCCAGCAGAGTAAAAGTACTACATTGGCATCATCAGCCCCAGCATTTT.

The J gene is TRBJ1-3, the V gene TRBV4-3; TRBD1 might be the D (6 bases). V was cut by 0 bases and J by 0 bases, with 15 bases left in between. Germline V gives CDR1 LGHNA, CDR2 YSLEER. The CDR3 loop spans 18 amino acids. DNA of the CDR3: TGCGCCAGCAGCCAAGAATGGGACACCTCTCACTCTGGAAACACCATATATTTT. Translating it yields CASSQEWDTSHSGNTIYF.

This chain connects TRBV4-1 to TRBJ2-7; perhaps TRBD2 as D (5 bases). V lost 0 bases, J lost 1 base, and 13 bases lay in between. This CDR3 spans 16 amino acids. CDR1 is MGHRA, CDR2 YSYEKL, per germline. For the CDR3, the DNA is TGCGCCAGCAGCCAAGATATCCGGGGAAATTCCTACGAGCAGTACTTC. Its protein product is CASSQDIRGNSYEQYF.

About this clone: One end of the junction does not line up with germline, which may come from a read error. This chain connects TRBV4-1 to TRBJ1-2; D not resolved. The CDR3 loop spans 10 amino acids. The germline CDR1 and CDR2 sequences are MGHRA and YSYEKL. The CDR3 DNA reads TGCGCCAGCAGCCAAGATCACTACGAGTTC. It is translated as CASSQDHYEF.

The chain employs TRBV5-5 and TRBJ2-7, with a tentative D call TRBD1 (5 bases). The CDR3 length is 14 residues. Germline CDR1 is SGHKS and CDR2 is YYEKEE (reference sequence). Trimming shortened V by 0 bases and J by 3 bases, and 10 bases separated the two germline ends. CDR3 sequence (DNA): TGTGCCAGCAGCTTGGAGGGGCAAGGCTACGAGCAGTACTTC. This gives the protein CASSLEGQGYEQYF.

This clone has just a few counts. This chain uses TRBV5-1 with TRBJ2-7; 14 nucleotides match TRBD2. This CDR3 has 17 amino acids. With 7 bases clipped from V and 4 bases from J, the junction kept 13 bases outside the gene matches. Germline CDR1 and CDR2: SGHRS and YFSETQ. The CDR3 reads CASRTGSGLAGVYEQYF. The CDR3 DNA follows: TGCGCCAGCCGGACTGGCTCGGGACTAGCGGGAGTTTACGAGCAGTACTTC.

The rearrangement joins TRBV4-2 to TRBJ1-1; no clear D gene. Trimming removed 1 base from V and 10 bases from J, with 10 bases in between. The CDR3 is 12 amino acids. Germline assignment: CDR1 LGHNA and CDR2 YNFKEQ. The CDR3 here is CASSQVREGAFF. Written as DNA, the CDR3 is TGTGCCAGCAGCCAAGTAAGGGAGGGAGCTTTCTTT.

The chain employs TRBV7-9 and TRBJ2-6, with a possible D match to TRBD2 (5 bases). CDR1 is SEHNR, CDR2 FQNEAQ, per germline (reference sequence). CDR3 length equals 18 residues. Trimming removed 4 bases at V and 2 bases at J, with 18 bases between. The DNA for the CDR3 is TGTGCCAGCAGCTCAAGCCTGGGGAGTCCAACTGGGGCCAACGTCCTGACTTTC. It yields the protein CASSSSLGSPTGANVLTF.

The chain combines TRBV6-1 with TRBJ1-2, with no clear D. This CDR3 is 13 amino acids long. Trimming removed 2 bases from V and 2 bases from J, with 6 bases in between. Germline-derived CDR1 and CDR2 are MNHNS and SASEGT. CDR3 in amino acids: CASSEWQNYGYTF. CDR3 coding DNA: TGTGCCAGCAGTGAATGGCAGAACTATGGCTACACCTTC.

This clone was recorded once. The J gene is TRBJ1-1, the V gene TRBV6-5; a weak D match, TRBD1 (5 bases). Germline V gene sequence: CDR1 MNHEY, CDR2 SVGAGI. Deletions cut 2 bases from V and 5 bases from J, with 12 bases between. This CDR3 has 14 residues. The CDR3: CASSYTGERTEAFF. The CDR3 nucleotides are TGTGCCAGCAGTTACACGGGGGAGCGAACTGAAGCTTTCTTT.